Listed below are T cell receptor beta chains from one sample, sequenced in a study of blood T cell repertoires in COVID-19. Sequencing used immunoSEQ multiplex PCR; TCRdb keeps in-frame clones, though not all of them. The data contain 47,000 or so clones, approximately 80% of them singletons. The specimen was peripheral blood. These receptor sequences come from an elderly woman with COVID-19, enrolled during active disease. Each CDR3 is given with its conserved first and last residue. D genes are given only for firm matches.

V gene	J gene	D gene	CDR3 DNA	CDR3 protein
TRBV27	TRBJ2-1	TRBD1	TGTGCCAGCATCCCCGGGACAGCTTTCACTAATGAGCAGTTCTTC	CASIPGTAFTNEQFF
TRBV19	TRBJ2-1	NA	TGTGCCAGTAGTATGGGTCGGGGAACCTACAATGAGCAGTTCTTC	CASSMGRGTYNEQFF
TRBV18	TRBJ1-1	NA	TGTGCCAGCTCACCAAGGCTGGGACACCAAGAGAACACTGAAGCTTTCTTT	CASSPRLGHQENTEAFF
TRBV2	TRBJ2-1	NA	TGTGCCAGCCTTGGGGGGAGCAATGAGCAGTTCTTC	CASLGGSNEQFF
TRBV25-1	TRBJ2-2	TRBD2	TGTGCCAGCAGTGTGGTTCGGCTAGCGGGAGGACACACCGGGGAGCTGTTTTTT	CASSVVRLAGGHTGELFF
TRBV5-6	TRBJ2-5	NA	TGTGCCAGCAGCTTGGGTATACAAGAGACCCAGTACTTC	CASSLGIQETQYF
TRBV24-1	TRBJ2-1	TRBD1	TGTGCCACCAGTGACCTTGACAGGGATGAGCAGTTCTTC	CATSDLDRDEQFF
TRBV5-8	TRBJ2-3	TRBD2	TGTGCCAGCAGCTTGGCAGCGGGAGAGGCCACAGATACGCAGTATTTT	CASSLAAGEATDTQYF
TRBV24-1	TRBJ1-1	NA	TGTGCCACCGGATTTTTGAGGGCCACTGAAGCTTTCTTT	CATGFLRATEAFF
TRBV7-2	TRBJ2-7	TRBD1	TGTGCCAGCAGGATACACGCAGGACAGGTCTCCTACGAGCAGTACTTC	CASRIHAGQVSYEQYF
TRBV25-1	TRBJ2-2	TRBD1	TGTGCCAGCAGTGAACTGACAGGGGGGACCGGGGAGCTGTTTTTT	CASSELTGGTGELFF
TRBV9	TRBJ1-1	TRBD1	TGTGCCAGCAGCGCCACAGGGGAGAACACTGAAGCTTTCTTT	CASSATGENTEAFF
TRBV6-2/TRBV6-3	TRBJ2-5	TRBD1	TGTGCCAGCAGTCGCCTACAGGGGGTCGGGGAGACCCAGTACTTC	CASSRLQGVGETQYF
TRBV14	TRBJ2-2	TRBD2	TGTGCCAGCAGCCAAGATGGGGGACTAGCGGGGACCGGCGGGGAGCTGTTTTTT	CASSQDGGLAGTGGELFF
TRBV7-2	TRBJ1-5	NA	TGTGCCAGCAGCTTAGGGGGAGGGACTCATCAGCCCCAGCATTTT	CASSLGGGTHQPQHF